The clone carrying this TCR beta chain was detected only a few times. Primers used in a second PCR of about 6 to 11 cycles were a sample-barcoded 5' primer and a J-beta primer mix. Every sample gave at least 3 million paired-end reads containing CDR3. TCRdb re-called the 5' RACE reads through MiXCR, storing one row per CDR3 protein. The data show about 1.6 million distinct CDR3 sequences, about 35% seen once. This entry belongs to a study of blood T cells in healthy people across ages. The CDR3 is made up of 16 amino acids. Losses at the gene ends were 3 bases for V and 0 bases for J; bases not matched to a gene: 5. CDR1 is MNHEY and CDR2 is SMNVEV in the germline V gene (reference sequence).

The chain joins TRBV27 to TRBJ2-7; 10 positions match TRBD2. Sequenced input: blood. The receptor's source is a woman under 40 in good health. CDR3 in amino acids: CASSLMRTSGSYEQYF. CDR3 nucleotide sequence: TGTGCCAGCAGTTTGATGAGGACTAGCGGCTCCTACGAGCAGTACTTC.